Following are 28 T cell receptor beta chains from one sample sequenced in a study of chemoradiotherapy in HPV16-positive cancers. Produced via immunoSEQ multiplex PCR; TCRdb's table is partial and in-frame only. The sample lists 9,500 to 15,000 clones, approximately 88% occurring once. The sample consisted of blood, taken from a patient who underwent chemoradiotherapy. The origin of the receptors is a human donor with HPV-associated anogenital cancer.

This clone was seen more than once but under ten times. This chain joins TRBV30 and TRBJ2-2, with 8 positions matching TRBD1. The germline V gene encodes CDR1 GTSNPN and CDR2 SVGIG (reference sequence). The CDR3 runs 16 residues. J was trimmed by 0 bases and V by 4 bases; bases with no gene match: 7. CDR3 region: CAWKGRGRANTGELFF. In DNA form, the CDR3 reads TGTGCCTGGAAGGGCAGGGGGCGGGCGAACACCGGGGAGCTGTTTTTT.

This rearrangement joins TRBV7-9 to TRBJ2-7, with a tentative D call TRBD2 (6 bases). V lost 3 bases, J lost 3 bases, and 12 bases lay in between. CDR3 length equals 14 residues. From germline, CDR1 is SEHNR and CDR2 FQNEAQ (reference sequence). The CDR3 spells CASSFGGEVYEQYF. Written as DNA, the CDR3 is TGTGCCAGCAGCTTTGGCGGGGAGGTCTACGAGCAGTACTTC.

This rearrangement joins TRBV9 to TRBJ2-2, with 8 bases that match TRBD2. Trimming at V came to 4 bases and at J to 5 bases, leaving 13 bases not matched to a gene. CDR1 and CDR2 from the germline V gene are SGDLS and YYNGEE. The length of the CDR3 is 17 residues. The CDR3 spells CASSPVGAGGGTGELFF. The CDR3 DNA sequence: TGTGCCAGCAGCCCGGTAGGGGCGGGGGGCGGTACCGGGGAGCTGTTTTTT.

This sequence joins TRBV1 and TRBJ1-6. TRBV1 is an annotated pseudogene. CDR3 length equals 15 residues. CDR3 sequence: CTSNGGVSYNSPLHF. The CDR3, as DNA: TGCACCAGCAACGGGGGGGTTTCCTATAATTCACCCCTCCACTTT.

As to this clone: The same CDR3 can be traced to other DNA sequences in this sample. J is TRBJ2-7 and V is TRBV30, with a tentative D call TRBD2 (6 bases). Germline lookup yields CDR1 GTSNPN and CDR2 SVGIG (reference sequence). The CDR3 runs 16 residues. The V end was cut by 0 bases, the J end by 2 bases, with 17 bases between. This CDR3 is CAWSVPSPGLAYEQYF. The CDR3 DNA is TGTGCCTGGAGTGTACCCTCCCCGGGACTGGCCTACGAGCAGTACTTC.

CDR3 in DNA: TGTGCCAGCAGCTCCGGACGGGGGGGATACAATGAGCAGTTCTTC. The encoded protein is CASSSGRGGYNEQFF. The V call is TRBV9, the J call TRBJ2-1; 8 nucleotides align to TRBD2. Trimming at V came to 4 bases and at J to 4 bases, leaving 7 bases not matched to a gene. The germline gives CDR1 SGDLS, CDR2 YYNGEE. The CDR3 is 15 amino acids.

The chain recombines TRBV5-1 with TRBJ2-7; 7 bases map to TRBD1. With V trimmed by 0 bases and J by 6 bases, 15 bases remained unmatched. This CDR3 spans 17 amino acids. Per the germline V gene, CDR1 is SGHRS and CDR2 is YFSETQ. The CDR3 nucleotides read TGCGCCAGCAGCTTGGGTGACAGGGCTTACTTTACGGGCGAGCAGTACTTC. The encoded protein is CASSLGDRAYFTGEQYF.

The V gene is TRBV11-1, the J gene TRBJ2-7, with TRBD2 matching over 9 bases. The ends lost 3 bases at V and 8 bases at J; junction bases unmatched: 11. CDR3 length equals 15 residues. The germline gives CDR1 SGHAT, CDR2 FQDESV (reference sequence). DNA for the CDR3: TGTGCCAGCAGCTTGGTATTGGGACTAGCTGGTCAGCAGTACTTC. It is translated as CASSLVLGLAGQQYF.

V gene TRBV5-1 combines with J gene TRBJ1-2; D possibly corresponds to TRBD1 (6 bases). The germline gives CDR1 SGHRS, CDR2 YFSETQ. CDR3 length: 17 residues. The V gene lost 0 bases and the J gene lost 6 bases, with 21 bases spanning the gap. CDR3 loop: CASSLEFRGARVNGYTF. CDR3 bases: TGCGCCAGCAGCTTGGAATTTAGGGGGGCAAGGGTAAATGGCTACACCTTC. Combining the CDR3 with reference TRBV5-1 and TRBJ1-2 gives the whole variable domain KAGVTQTPRYLIKTRGQQVTLSCSPISGHRSVSWYQQTPGQGLQFLFEYFSETQRNKGNFPGRFSGRQFSNSRSEMNVSTLELGDSALYLCASSLEFRGARVNGYTFGSGTRLTVV.

The chain employs TRBV2 and TRBJ1-1; D perhaps matches TRBD1 (5 bases). Trimming shortened V by 4 bases and J by 2 bases, and 8 bases separated the two germline ends. CDR1 and CDR2 from the germline V gene are SNHLY and FYNNEI. This CDR3 is 13 amino acids long. The CDR3 sequence: CASSVGGNTEAFF. In DNA, the CDR3 is TGTGCCAGCAGTGTCGGGGGTAACACTGAAGCTTTCTTT.

This chain links TRBV10-2 with TRBJ1-2; 7 bases are a match to TRBD1. V was pared by 7 bases and J by 7 bases, with 9 bases of the junction left unmatched. The CDR3 is 13 residues long. Germline CDR1 and CDR2: WSHSY and SAAADI. CDR3 coding DNA: TGCGCCAGCACTTCCGGGACAGTAACTGGCTACACCTTC. Translating gives CASTSGTVTGYTF.

The V gene is TRBV4-1, the J gene TRBJ1-2; the D gene is possibly TRBD1 (5 bases). CDR1 is MGHRA, CDR2 YSYEKL, per germline. Trimming removed 1 base at V and 6 bases at J, with 18 bases between. The CDR3 is 16 residues long. The CDR3 DNA sequence: TGCGCCAGCAGCCAAGGGGTGAGAGCGGGACGAAATGGCTACACCTTC. Translated: CASSQGVRAGRNGYTF.

The J gene is TRBJ2-7, the V gene TRBV6-1, with TRBD2 matching 8 bases. V gave up 4 bases and J gave up 8 bases; unmatched junction bases: 7. Per the germline V gene, CDR1 is MNHNS and CDR2 is SASEGT. The CDR3 extends over 13 amino acids. CDR3 bases: TGTGCCAGCAGTGCCTCCGGGGGGGGGAAGCAGTACTTC. Protein sequence: CASSASGGGKQYF.

This chain connects TRBV5-1 to TRBJ2-7; D gene ambiguous. V gave up 4 bases and J gave up 0 bases, with 17 bases separating them. CDR1 is SGHRS, CDR2 YFSETQ, per germline. CDR3 length: 16 residues. Here the CDR3 DNA reads TGCGCCAGCAGCCCTCTGCCGGGCACGAGCTCCTACGAGCAGTACTTC. Residues: CASSPLPGTSSYEQYF.

As regards this clone: Other DNA sequences from this sample encode an identical CDR3 as well. The chain carries TRBV19 and TRBJ2-1; weak D call: TRBD1 (5 bases). The CDR3 has 12 residues. V dropped 2 bases and J dropped 6 bases, with 5 bases sitting between them. Looked up from germline, CDR1 is LNHDA and CDR2 is SQIVND (reference sequence). CDR3 amino acids: CASSIQGNEQFF. In DNA, the CDR3 is TGTGCCAGTAGTATACAGGGCAATGAGCAGTTCTTC.

J is TRBJ2-1 and V is TRBV11-3; D not certain. V was cut by 1 base and J by 8 bases, with 6 bases left in between. This CDR3 is built from 12 residues. Germline V lookup: CDR1 SGHNT, CDR2 YENEEA. The CDR3 protein is CASSLGSDEQFF. The CDR3 bases are TGTGCCAGCAGCTTAGGTTCGGATGAGCAGTTCTTC.

The CDR3 nucleotides are TGTGCCAGCAGGCCTCCGGGACAGGGGGCTTTCTCCTACGAGCAGTACTTC. Amino acids: CASRPPGQGAFSYEQYF. The rearrangement links TRBV7-9 to TRBJ2-7, with 12 bases lining up with TRBD1. Germline V lookup: CDR1 SEHNR, CDR2 FQNEAQ (reference sequence). V dropped 6 bases and J dropped 0; count of bases not matched to a gene: 9. This CDR3 is 17 amino acids long.

The chain links TRBV30 to TRBJ1-2, with D unclear. Germline V gene data show CDR1 as GTSNPN and CDR2 as SVGIG (reference sequence). The CDR3 length is 15 residues. Trimming took off 0 bases at V and 4 bases at J, with 15 bases between the two ends. CDR3 coding DNA: TGTGCCTGGAGTGTAGTAGGGCCATCCCCCTATGGCTACACCTTC. Translated: CAWSVVGPSPYGYTF.

The rearrangement uses TRBV5-1 and TRBJ1-1; no clear D. Germline V gene data show CDR1 as SGHRS and CDR2 as YFSETQ. The CDR3 contains 14 residues. Trimming left V 1 base short and J 4 bases short, with 11 bases between. The CDR3 coding sequence is TGCGCCAGCAGCTTGTTTGAACGGGGCACTGAAGCTTTCTTT. This encodes CASSLFERGTEAFF.

This chain connects TRBV7-6 to TRBJ2-5; D might be TRBD2 (6 bases). V was cut by 7 bases and J by 2 bases, with 17 bases left in between. The CDR3 contains 15 residues. Per germline, CDR1 SGHVS and CDR2 FNYEAQ. CDR3 sequence: CASNKRAPGQETQYF. The CDR3 nucleotides are TGTGCCAGCAACAAGCGGGCGCCGGGTCAAGAGACCCAGTACTTC.

J is TRBJ2-3 and V is TRBV6-6; D possibly matches TRBD1 or TRBD2 (5 bases each). The CDR3 length is 13 residues. Per germline, CDR1 MNHNY and CDR2 SVGAGI (reference sequence). The V end was cut by 7 bases, the J end by 5 bases, with 13 bases between. The CDR3 loop is CASKVEGRDTQYF. The CDR3 DNA is TGTGCCAGCAAAGTAGAGGGGAGAGATACGCAGTATTTT.

The rearrangement uses TRBV18 and TRBJ2-5; D possibly corresponds to TRBD2 (6 bases). Germline values: CDR1 KGHSH, CDR2 LQKENI. There are 14 residues in the CDR3. V lost 3 bases and J lost 7, with 15 bases in between. The CDR3 coding sequence is TGTGCCAGCTCACCGGTAGCGGTCGGGGTGACCCAGTACTTC. Translated, it gives CASSPVAVGVTQYF.

The CDR3 protein is CASSFSGGVRDTQYF. CDR3 DNA: TGTGCCAGCAGCTTCAGCGGGGGGGTAAGGGATACGCAGTATTTT. The rearrangement links TRBV5-4 to TRBJ2-3; 10 bases match TRBD2. Germline trimming cut 2 bases from V and 6 bases from J; bases unmatched to any gene: 6. Germline CDR1 reads SGHNT; CDR2 reads YYREEE (reference sequence). The CDR3 contains 15 residues.

The count of this clone is one. This chain links TRBV6-1 with TRBJ1-6; D remains ambiguous. V dropped 2 bases and J dropped 3 bases, with 2 bases sitting between them. Germline V CDR1 and CDR2: MNHNS, SASEGT. CDR3 length equals 13 residues. CDR3 protein: CASSEYYNSPLHF. As DNA, the CDR3 is TGTGCCAGCAGTGAATACTATAATTCACCCCTCCACTTT.

This sequence joins TRBV11-2 and TRBJ2-7; 9 bases fit TRBD1. In germline, CDR1 is SGHAT, CDR2 FQNNGV. CDR3 length: 15 amino acids. Unmatched junction bases numbered 4, after V lost 4 bases and J lost 0 bases. The CDR3 DNA follows: TGTGCCAGCAGCTCCGGACAGGGGCTCTCCTACGAGCAGTACTTC. It codes for CASSSGQGLSYEQYF.

The chain couples TRBV2 to TRBJ1-6, with TRBD1 matching 7 bases. CDR3 length: 17 amino acids. The germline CDR1 and CDR2 sequences are SNHLY and FYNNEI. V lost 5 bases, J lost 1 base, and 8 bases stayed unmatched. CDR3 bases: TGTGCCAGCAGTCGTACAGGGGACGGGTCCTATAATTCACCCCTCCACTTT. Its translation: CASSRTGDGSYNSPLHF.

The chain employs TRBV25-1 and TRBJ1-2; TRBD1 matches at 7 bases. CDR1 MGHDK and CDR2 SYGVNS come from the germline V gene. The CDR3 runs 13 residues. J gave up 4 bases and V 4 bases, and 3 bases lay outside the gene matches. CDR3 nucleotides: TGTGCCAGCAGTGGTCAGGGGGTCTATGGCTACACCTTC. Protein sequence: CASSGQGVYGYTF.

V is TRBV19 and J is TRBJ2-1; D is unresolved. V lost 1 base and J lost 3, with 16 bases in between. In germline, CDR1 is LNHDA, CDR2 SQIVND (reference sequence). This CDR3 contains 17 residues. The DNA for the CDR3 is TGTGCCAGTAGTATAGGTGCCGGGTACCTTAACTACAATGAGCAGTTCTTC. It is translated as CASSIGAGYLNYNEQFF.